The following is a TCR beta chain sequence with its context. The data were taken from a study of cytomegalovirus exposure and HLA in healthy donors. Vbeta (60) and Jbeta (13) primers were used in the PCR. The repertoire was sequenced with immunoSEQ multiplex PCR; TCRdb's copy has only in-frame clones and lacks some. The data show around 150,000 clones, with roughly 84% seen just once and more than 2% held by the top ten. This CDR3 is built from 14 residues. V was trimmed by 0 bases and J by 5 bases, leaving 10 bases between them. CDR1 is SGHAT, CDR2 FQNNGV, per germline. This TCR derives from a man aged 18 to 29 in good health and CMV-seropositive. The J gene is TRBJ2-5, the V gene TRBV11-2; unclear D gene. The sequenced sample consisted of PBMCs. CDR3 DNA: TGTGCCAGCAGCTTAGATCTGGCCAGGGAGACCCAGTACTTC. Encoded protein: CASSLDLARETQYF.